This is a list of T cell receptor beta chains from one sample in a study of shared clonotypes between healthy human individuals. Generated by immunoSEQ multiplex PCR, the TCRdb table keeps only in-frame clones and is missing some. The sample shows about 2.3 million clones, approximately 95% of them seen only once. Sequenced: naive CD4+ T cells from PBMCs. These receptor sequences come from a man in his late teens or twenties in good health. Some clones in this sample may be carry-over from other donors' samples. CDR3s include the opening cysteine and the closing phenylalanine or tryptophan. A D gene is named only where the DNA matches it firmly. Not all rows give a size; the values are once, few, many and, for expanded clones, a class.

DNA: TGTGCCAGCAGCGTAGTGGATAGAGCTCCGACCGGGGAGCTGTTTTTT
CDR3: CASSVVDRAPTGELFF
D: -
size: -
J: TRBJ2-2
V: TRBV9

DNA: TGTGCCAGCAGCTTGGACGGGACGGGCGGCTACGAGCAGTACTTC
CDR3: CASSLDGTGGYEQYF
D: -
size: once
J: TRBJ2-7
V: TRBV7-9

DNA: TGTGCCAGCAGCCGCGGGACTATTCCCCTCTACGAGCAGTACTTC
CDR3: CASSRGTIPLYEQYF
D: TRBD2
size: -
J: TRBJ2-7
V: TRBV6-5

DNA: TGTGCCAGCAGTCTGACTAGTTTTCCCACAGATACGCAGTATTTT
CDR3: CASSLTSFPTDTQYF
D: -
size: -
J: TRBJ2-3
V: TRBV28

DNA: TGTGCCAGCAGCTTAATAGCGGGAGAAGTTAGGAACACCGGGGAGCTGTTTTTT
CDR3: CASSLIAGEVRNTGELFF
D: TRBD2
size: -
J: TRBJ2-2
V: TRBV7-3

DNA: TGTGCCAGCAGCCCCAAGGGTGGGACTAGCGGGAGGGCCGTGCAGTACTTC
CDR3: CASSPKGGTSGRAVQYF
D: TRBD2
size: -
J: TRBJ2-7
V: TRBV7-3

DNA: TGTGCCAGCAGTTACTCCAGGGGATCCTCCTACGAGCAGTACTTC
CDR3: CASSYSRGSSYEQYF
D: -
size: -
J: TRBJ2-7
V: TRBV6-5

DNA: TGTGCCAGCAGTTACGGCTGGGCCTACAATGAGCAGTTCTTC
CDR3: CASSYGWAYNEQFF
D: -
size: -
J: TRBJ2-1
V: TRBV6-5

DNA: TGTGCCAGCAGACCTCTCGCCGGGGTAGCCGGGGAGCTGTTTTTT
CDR3: CASRPLAGVAGELFF
D: -
size: -
J: TRBJ2-2
V: TRBV11-2

DNA: TGTGCCAGCAGTGAGGGGGGAGCGGGAGTGACCGGGGAGCTGTTTTTT
CDR3: CASSEGGAGVTGELFF
D: TRBD2
size: -
J: TRBJ2-2
V: TRBV2

DNA: TGTGCCACCAGCAGAGTTCAGGCTGCGAACACCGGGGAGCTGTTTTTT
CDR3: CATSRVQAANTGELFF
D: -
size: -
J: TRBJ2-2
V: TRBV15

DNA: TGTGCCAGCAGCTTACGTCTTCTCGGGGCTGGGGCCAACGTCCTGACTTTC
CDR3: CASSLRLLGAGANVLTF
D: -
size: -
J: TRBJ2-6
V: TRBV7-9

DNA: TGCGCCAGCAGCCCCGCGGTGGGAACTAGCGGGAGAAAGTTCTTC
CDR3: CASSPAVGTSGRKFF
D: TRBD2
size: -
J: TRBJ2-1
V: TRBV5-1

DNA: TGTGCCAGCAGTGATATCAGGGTGAACACTGAAGCTTTCTTT
CDR3: CASSDIRVNTEAFF
D: -
size: once
J: TRBJ1-1
V: TRBV6-1

DNA: TGCGCCAGCAGCTTGACCCAGGGGGTTGGAGAGCAGTACTTC
CDR3: CASSLTQGVGEQYF
D: TRBD1
size: once
J: TRBJ2-7
V: TRBV5-1

DNA: TGTGCCATCAGTGCGGCGGGACAGGGGCAAGAGACCCAGTACTTC
CDR3: CAISAAGQGQETQYF
D: TRBD1
size: -
J: TRBJ2-5
V: TRBV10-3

DNA: TGTGCCAGCAGTGCACCGGGACTAGCGTACAATGAGCAGTTCTTC
CDR3: CASSAPGLAYNEQFF
D: TRBD2
size: -
J: TRBJ2-1
V: TRBV28

DNA: TGCGCCAGCAGCCAAGCGGGAGGGGTTCAGGCTTTCTTT
CDR3: CASSQAGGVQAFF
D: -
size: -
J: TRBJ1-1
V: TRBV4-1

DNA: TGTGCCAGCAGCGGAGACAGGGGGCGCCGACGAAGTGAAGCTTTCTTT
CDR3: CASSGDRGRRRSEAFF
D: TRBD1
size: -
J: TRBJ1-1
V: TRBV9

DNA: TGTGCCAGCAGAACTATAACTCTAAATACAGATACGCAGTATTTT
CDR3: CASRTITLNTDTQYF
D: -
size: -
J: TRBJ2-3
V: TRBV27

DNA: TGTGCCAGCAGTTCAACCGGGACTAGCGAATTGAACTTC
CDR3: CASSSTGTSELNF
D: TRBD2
size: -
J: TRBJ2-7
V: TRBV6-6

DNA: TGTGCCAGTAGTATTGTCCAGGGGGCCTCCAGTCAGCCCCAGCATTTT
CDR3: CASSIVQGASSQPQHF
D: TRBD1
size: -
J: TRBJ1-5
V: TRBV19

DNA: TGTGCCAGCAGTTCGGGGCGGAGGGGGGAGACCCAGTACTTC
CDR3: CASSSGRRGETQYF
D: -
size: -
J: TRBJ2-5
V: TRBV28

DNA: TGTGCCATCAGTGAGTCGAGCCAGGGGGGGACTGAAGCTTTCTTT
CDR3: CAISESSQGGTEAFF
D: TRBD1
size: -
J: TRBJ1-1
V: TRBV10-3

DNA: TGTGCCAGCAGCCAGGACCGGCGGGAGAGTTACAATGAGCAGTTCTTC
CDR3: CASSQDRRESYNEQFF
D: TRBD2
size: -
J: TRBJ2-1
V: TRBV4-2

DNA: TGCGCCAGCAGCTCCCTTACTACTGGCACTACCCAAGAGACCCAGTACTTC
CDR3: CASSSLTTGTTQETQYF
D: -
size: -
J: TRBJ2-5
V: TRBV5-1

DNA: TGCGCCAGCAGCCAAGGATTGGCGGGAGTAGATACGCAGTATTTT
CDR3: CASSQGLAGVDTQYF
D: TRBD2
size: -
J: TRBJ2-3
V: TRBV4-1

DNA: TGTGCCAGCAGCTCCGGGTGGACCGGGGAGCTGTTTTTT
CDR3: CASSSGWTGELFF
D: -
size: -
J: TRBJ2-2
V: TRBV7-3

DNA: TGCAGCGTTGTGGACAGACGAAACCGATACGAGCAGTACTTC
CDR3: CSVVDRRNRYEQYF
D: -
size: -
J: TRBJ2-7
V: TRBV29-1

DNA: TGTGCCAGCAGGAGTGGCCAAGACGAGACCCAGTACTTC
CDR3: CASRSGQDETQYF
D: -
size: -
J: TRBJ2-5
V: TRBV28

DNA: TGTGCCACCAGCAAGCTAGCGGAGTTGGGGAGCACAGATACGCAGTATTTT
CDR3: CATSKLAELGSTDTQYF
D: TRBD2
size: -
J: TRBJ2-3
V: TRBV15

DNA: TGTGCCTGGAGCAGCCGGGACAGTTATAGCAATCAGCCCCAGCATTTT
CDR3: CAWSSRDSYSNQPQHF
D: TRBD1
size: -
J: TRBJ1-5
V: TRBV30

DNA: TGCGCCAGCAGTGAGAAAATTTACAATGAGCAGTTCTTC
CDR3: CASSEKIYNEQFF
D: -
size: -
J: TRBJ2-1
V: TRBV10-1

DNA: TGTGCCAGTAGTCCGGGGAGTCCCGCCGGGGAGACCCAGTACTTC
CDR3: CASSPGSPAGETQYF
D: -
size: -
J: TRBJ2-5
V: TRBV19

DNA: TGCAGCGGATCGCCCTCGCCCCGGCAGAGGAATGCTGAAGCTTTCTTT
CDR3: CSGSPSPRQRNAEAFF
D: -
size: once
J: TRBJ1-1
V: TRBV29-1

DNA: TGTGCCACCAGCAGAGCGGGACAGGTGTACGAGCAGTACTTC
CDR3: CATSRAGQVYEQYF
D: TRBD1
size: -
J: TRBJ2-7
V: TRBV15

DNA: TGTGCCAGCAGGTCTTGGGGAGATACGCAGTATTTT
CDR3: CASRSWGDTQYF
D: -
size: -
J: TRBJ2-3
V: TRBV6-5

DNA: TGTGCCAGCAGCTCTACCTCAAGCCCTATAGCGGGTGCTGCCGGGGAGCTGTTTTTT
CDR3: CASSSTSSPIAGAAGELFF
D: TRBD2
size: -
J: TRBJ2-2
V: TRBV7-9

DNA: TGTGCCAGCAGTTTCCGAGGAGGCTATGGCTACACCTTC
CDR3: CASSFRGGYGYTF
D: -
size: -
J: TRBJ1-2
V: TRBV27

DNA: TGCGCCAGCAGCAGATCAGGAGACCAAGAGACCCAGTACTTC
CDR3: CASSRSGDQETQYF
D: -
size: -
J: TRBJ2-5
V: TRBV5-1